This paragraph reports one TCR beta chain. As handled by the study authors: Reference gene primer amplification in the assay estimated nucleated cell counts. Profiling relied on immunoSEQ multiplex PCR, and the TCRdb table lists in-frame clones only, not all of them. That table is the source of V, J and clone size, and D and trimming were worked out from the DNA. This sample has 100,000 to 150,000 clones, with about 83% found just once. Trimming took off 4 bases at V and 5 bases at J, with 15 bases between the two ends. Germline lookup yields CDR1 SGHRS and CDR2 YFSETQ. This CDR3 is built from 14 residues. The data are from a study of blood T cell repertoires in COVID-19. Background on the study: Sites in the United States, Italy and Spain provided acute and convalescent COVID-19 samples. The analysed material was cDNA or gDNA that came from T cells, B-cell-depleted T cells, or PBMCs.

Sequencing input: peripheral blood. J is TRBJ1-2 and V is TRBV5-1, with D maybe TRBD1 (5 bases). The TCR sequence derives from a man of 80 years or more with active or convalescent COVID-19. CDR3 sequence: CASSLIPDSYGYTF. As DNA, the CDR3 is TGCGCCAGCAGCCTAATTCCCGACAGTTATGGCTACACCTTC.